The 7 T cell receptor beta chains presented below share a single source sample, sequenced in a study of T cells in tuberculosis. Clones were read by immunoSEQ multiplex PCR, and TCRdb kept only the in-frame ones, dropping some. The sample has 88,000 or so clones, about nine tenths seen once. After thawing and overnight rest, PBMC were stained with GMM-loaded CD1B tetramer, viability dye and anti-CD3 for sorting. The CD1B tetramers carried C32 glucose monomycolate purified from Rhodococcus equi. Sequenced input: CD1b-GMM tetramer-negative cells sorted from PBMCs. These TCRs come from an adult woman with latent tuberculosis.

The chain recombines TRBV11-2 with TRBJ1-2; D may be TRBD1 (6 bases). Per germline, CDR1 SGHAT and CDR2 FQNNGV. Between the trimmed V and J ends, which lost 0 bases and 5 bases, there was a span of 19 bases. The CDR3 consists of 17 residues. The CDR3 region is CASSLEQGSYGLYGYTF. The CDR3 coding sequence is TGTGCCAGCAGCTTAGAACAGGGCAGTTACGGACTTTATGGCTACACCTTC.

This sequence joins TRBV7-8 and TRBJ1-6, with TRBD1 identical over 9 bases. The CDR3 has 16 residues. Per the germline V gene, CDR1 is SGHVS and CDR2 is FQNEAQ. V was pared by 4 bases and J by 1 base, with 2 bases of the junction left unmatched. In nucleotides, the CDR3 is TGTGCCAGCAGCTCCGGACAGGGGTCCTATAATTCACCCCTCCACTTT. As protein: CASSSGQGSYNSPLHF.

The rearrangement links TRBV11-3 to TRBJ2-1; TRBD2 aligns across 8 bases. Trimming removed 1 base from V and 4 bases from J; junction bases left unmatched: 3. This CDR3 has 15 residues. Germline loops: CDR1 SGHNT, CDR2 YENEEA. CDR3 DNA: TGTGCCAGCAGCTTAGGGGGACTAGAGTACAATGAGCAGTTCTTC. This sequence encodes CASSLGGLEYNEQFF.

V usage is TRBV28 and J usage is TRBJ1-1; maybe TRBD1 (6 bases). Germline CDR1 and CDR2: MDHEN and SYDVKM. Between the trimmed V and J ends, which lost 5 bases and 0 bases, there was a span of 10 bases. CDR3 size: 14 residues. The CDR3: CASSDRFMNTEAFF. In nucleotides, the CDR3 is TGTGCCAGCAGTGACAGGTTCATGAACACTGAAGCTTTCTTT.

J is TRBJ2-7 and V is TRBV2, with 9 bases fitting TRBD1. The germline gives CDR1 SNHLY, CDR2 FYNNEI. This CDR3 contains 17 residues. V shed 2 bases, J shed 2 bases, and the junction held 10 bases outside the gene matches. The CDR3 is CASSETSFGTGTYEQYF. CDR3 bases: TGTGCCAGCAGTGAAACCTCTTTCGGGACAGGGACCTACGAGCAGTACTTC.

The gene calls are TRBV5-1 and TRBJ1-2; 7 bases fit TRBD1. V gave up 4 bases and J gave up 11 bases; unmatched junction bases: 8. The CDR3 spans 12 residues. In germline, CDR1 is SGHRS, CDR2 YFSETQ. The CDR3 region has the DNA TGCGCCAGCAGCGGACCGGGACAGCCATACACCTTC. It yields the protein CASSGPGQPYTF.

CDR3 region: CASSESQGVRYTF. The CDR3 DNA reads TGTGCCAGCAGTGAGAGCCAGGGGGTACGCTACACCTTC. This chain uses TRBV6-4 with TRBJ1-2; 7 nucleotides line up with TRBD1. V gave up 3 bases and J gave up 9 bases; unmatched junction bases: 7. Germline loops: CDR1 MRHNA, CDR2 SNTAGT. The CDR3 has 13 residues.